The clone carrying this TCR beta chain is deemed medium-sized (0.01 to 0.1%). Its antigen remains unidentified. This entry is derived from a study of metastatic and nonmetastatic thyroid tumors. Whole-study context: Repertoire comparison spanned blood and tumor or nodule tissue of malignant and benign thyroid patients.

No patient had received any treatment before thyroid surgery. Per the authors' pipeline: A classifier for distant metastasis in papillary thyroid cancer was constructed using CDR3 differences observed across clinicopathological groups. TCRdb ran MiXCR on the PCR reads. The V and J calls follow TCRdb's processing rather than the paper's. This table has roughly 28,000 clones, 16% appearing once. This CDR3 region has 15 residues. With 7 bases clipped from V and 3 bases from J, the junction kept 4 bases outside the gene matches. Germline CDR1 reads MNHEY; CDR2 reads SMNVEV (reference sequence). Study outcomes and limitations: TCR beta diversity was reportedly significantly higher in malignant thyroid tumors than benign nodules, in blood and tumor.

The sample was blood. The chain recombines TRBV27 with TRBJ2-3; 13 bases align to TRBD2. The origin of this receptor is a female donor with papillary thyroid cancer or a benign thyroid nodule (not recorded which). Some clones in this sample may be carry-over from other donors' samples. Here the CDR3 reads CASKGLAGVTDTQYF. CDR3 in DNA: TGTGCCAGCAAAGGACTAGCGGGAGTAACAGATACGCAGTATTTT.